This entry is about one T cell receptor (beta chain). The antigen is undetermined. Other nucleotide sequences from this sample produce the same CDR3. The sample comes from a study of graft-versus-host responses after intestinal transplantation. Assay used: immunoSEQ multiplex PCR; TCRdb lists only in-frame clones, some missing. The sample has around 49,000 clones, roughly nine tenths seen once. There are 15 residues in the CDR3. Germline lookup yields CDR1 MNHEY and CDR2 SMNVEV (reference sequence). With V trimmed by 5 bases and J by 2 bases, 6 bases remained unmatched. This chain uses TRBV27 with TRBJ2-3, with 8 bases lining up with TRBD1. The input for sequencing was unstimulated CD4+ T cells sorted from spleen or lymph node cells, taken before transplant. This TCR came from a human donor who was the organ donor for an intestinal transplant. In DNA, the CDR3 is TGTGCCAGCAGTCCGTGGACAGGGAACACAGATACGCAGTATTTT. Residues: CASSPWTGNTDTQYF.